Reported below is one T cell receptor (beta chain). Its antigen is still unknown. The data were taken from a study of T-cell memory formation after mild COVID-19. The study's findings and limits: Those CD4+ clones that contracted were mainly in CM and EM (CD8+ ones in EMRA). Cross-reactive memory seemingly joined, as some responding clones were found in pre-infection memory.

One entry per CDR3 protein results from TCRdb running MiXCR on the 5' RACE reads. The table lists 150,000 to 200,000 distinct CDR3 sequences, approximately 10% of them singletons, with 3.8% in the top ten. V lost 3 bases, J lost 2 bases, and 17 bases lay in between. Germline lookup yields CDR1 SGHNT and CDR2 YYREEE (reference sequence). This CDR3 has 16 amino acids. The sequencing input was PBMCs or a T cell subset sorted from them (not recorded which). The clonotype originates from a man aged 18 to 30 who had mild COVID-19 (a few samples of this study predate the infection). Cell type and time point are not known. V and J are TRBV5-4 and TRBJ1-1; D is perhaps TRBD1 (6 bases). Written as DNA, the CDR3 is TGTGCCAGCAGCTCCGAGCTACAGGGAGGAAACACTGAAGCTTTCTTT. Amino acid sequence: CASSSELQGGNTEAFF.